A selection of T cell receptor beta chains follows, all from one sample in a study of T cells after yellow fever vaccination. MiXCR, run by TCRdb on the 5' RACE reads, gives a single entry per CDR3 protein. The sample holds 300,000 to 450,000 distinct CDR3 sequences, roughly 6.2% seen once. The sample in question was PBMCs, obtained 5 days after the yellow fever booster vaccination. These receptors were obtained from a man aged 30-40 years who received the YFV17D yellow fever vaccine. Each CDR3 is given with its conserved first and last residue. Each record gives: CDR3 protein, V gene, J gene.

CDR3aa: CASSLTVGDTEAFF; v_gene: TRBV12-3/TRBV12-4; j_gene: TRBJ1-1
CDR3aa: CASFPTYKTYNEQFF; v_gene: TRBV10-3; j_gene: TRBJ2-1
CDR3aa: CASSLRANEKLFF; v_gene: TRBV7-2; j_gene: TRBJ1-4
CDR3aa: CASSLPGGEKSPLHF; v_gene: TRBV5-4; j_gene: TRBJ1-6
CDR3aa: CSASNRGDYEQYF; v_gene: TRBV20-1; j_gene: TRBJ2-7
CDR3aa: CSARPGRARSQETQYF; v_gene: TRBV29-1; j_gene: TRBJ2-5
CDR3aa: CASSPSGRKEYNEQFF; v_gene: TRBV6-2/TRBV6-3; j_gene: TRBJ2-1
CDR3aa: CASSVDPLAGNTGELFF; v_gene: TRBV9; j_gene: TRBJ2-2
CDR3aa: CATSDGALAGAYNEQFF; v_gene: TRBV24-1; j_gene: TRBJ2-1
CDR3aa: CASSSQHRGEQYF; v_gene: TRBV7-3; j_gene: TRBJ2-7
CDR3aa: CASTPGLRYEQYF; v_gene: TRBV28; j_gene: TRBJ2-7
CDR3aa: CSAGQAQETQYF; v_gene: TRBV20-1; j_gene: TRBJ2-5
CDR3aa: CSATGTGRDYGYTF; v_gene: TRBV20-1; j_gene: TRBJ1-2
CDR3aa: CASRLTGNLNQPQHF; v_gene: TRBV12-3/TRBV12-4; j_gene: TRBJ1-5
CDR3aa: CASGRAITDTQYF; v_gene: TRBV3-1; j_gene: TRBJ2-3
CDR3aa: CSALTGTGDYEQYF; v_gene: TRBV20-1; j_gene: TRBJ2-7
CDR3aa: CSASGGGGYTF; v_gene: TRBV20-1; j_gene: TRBJ1-2
CDR3aa: CASLKMPLVETQYF; v_gene: TRBV28; j_gene: TRBJ2-5
CDR3aa: CASSFDNQETQYF; v_gene: TRBV7-9; j_gene: TRBJ2-5
CDR3aa: CASRVAATGELFF; v_gene: TRBV6-1; j_gene: TRBJ2-2
CDR3aa: CSASRREATDTQYF; v_gene: TRBV20-1; j_gene: TRBJ2-3
CDR3aa: CASSRLAVTYNEQFF; v_gene: TRBV6-2/TRBV6-3; j_gene: TRBJ2-1
CDR3aa: CASSIPGGEHTGELFF; v_gene: TRBV18; j_gene: TRBJ2-2
CDR3aa: CASSLVHSGVIFTDTQYF; v_gene: TRBV7-8; j_gene: TRBJ2-3
CDR3aa: CASSWVIRGSYVEQYF; v_gene: TRBV7-8; j_gene: TRBJ2-7
CDR3aa: CCAWGLAGGIRGNEQFF; v_gene: TRBV20-1; j_gene: TRBJ2-1
CDR3aa: CASSAPGTEGLEQFF; v_gene: TRBV21-1; j_gene: TRBJ2-1
CDR3aa: CASSTFFRGDDEQFF; v_gene: TRBV21-1; j_gene: TRBJ2-1
CDR3aa: CASSVQGFSSYEQYF; v_gene: TRBV6-1; j_gene: TRBJ2-7
CDR3aa: CASSSSAGAYEQYF; v_gene: TRBV5-1; j_gene: TRBJ2-7
CDR3aa: CASSPGTFGETQYF; v_gene: TRBV7-3; j_gene: TRBJ2-5
CDR3aa: CASSLGGSGYEQYF; v_gene: TRBV7-9; j_gene: TRBJ2-7
CDR3aa: CSVLSAADTQYF; v_gene: TRBV29-1; j_gene: TRBJ2-3
CDR3aa: CASSIQGFPFGELFF; v_gene: TRBV19; j_gene: TRBJ2-2
CDR3aa: CASSWGLAGAVQETQYF; v_gene: TRBV5-1; j_gene: TRBJ2-5
CDR3aa: CASSHQGPQREAPVVHF; v_gene: TRBV3-1; j_gene: TRBJ2-7
CDR3aa: CASSLKTRKGHEQYF; v_gene: TRBV6-2/TRBV6-3; j_gene: TRBJ2-7
CDR3aa: CASSRDIGGEAFF; v_gene: TRBV7-2; j_gene: TRBJ1-1
CDR3aa: CASSSPPIGYEQYF; v_gene: TRBV12-3/TRBV12-4; j_gene: TRBJ2-7
CDR3aa: CASSLASREKLFF; v_gene: TRBV5-1; j_gene: TRBJ1-4
CDR3aa: CSGRDYYNEQFF; v_gene: TRBV29-1; j_gene: TRBJ2-1
CDR3aa: CASSLLGDSPSPLHF; v_gene: TRBV27; j_gene: TRBJ1-6
CDR3aa: CAWSPSGPETQYF; v_gene: TRBV30; j_gene: TRBJ2-5
CDR3aa: CASSYSILAGNNEQFF; v_gene: TRBV6-5; j_gene: TRBJ2-1
CDR3aa: CASRDQTDTQYF; v_gene: TRBV10-2; j_gene: TRBJ2-3
CDR3aa: CASSFSLSPGTSGTTSTDTQYF; v_gene: TRBV27; j_gene: TRBJ2-3
CDR3aa: CAISVGTTYEQYF; v_gene: TRBV10-3; j_gene: TRBJ2-7
CDR3aa: CASSDRGGTDTQYF; v_gene: TRBV6-1; j_gene: TRBJ2-3
CDR3aa: CASSPTSNEQFF; v_gene: TRBV4-3; j_gene: TRBJ2-1
CDR3aa: CASISDPNTGELFF; v_gene: TRBV12-3/TRBV12-4; j_gene: TRBJ2-2
CDR3aa: CSAKGSMNTEAFF; v_gene: TRBV20-1; j_gene: TRBJ1-1
CDR3aa: CSARRLAGSETQYF; v_gene: TRBV20-1; j_gene: TRBJ2-5
CDR3aa: CASSYAAQHYNSPLHF; v_gene: TRBV6-5; j_gene: TRBJ1-6
CDR3aa: CSGVLDTEAFF; v_gene: TRBV29-1; j_gene: TRBJ1-1
CDR3aa: CASSYSFGTGSYEQYF; v_gene: TRBV6-5; j_gene: TRBJ2-7
CDR3aa: CSGGSPTDTQYF; v_gene: TRBV20-1; j_gene: TRBJ2-3
CDR3aa: CASSQLGTGLVF; v_gene: TRBV3-1; j_gene: TRBJ2-1
CDR3aa: CASHEPYNEQFF; v_gene: TRBV5-1; j_gene: TRBJ2-1
CDR3aa: CASSLGHEQYF; v_gene: TRBV12-3/TRBV12-4; j_gene: TRBJ2-7
CDR3aa: CASSPVLVTEAFF; v_gene: TRBV5-6; j_gene: TRBJ1-1